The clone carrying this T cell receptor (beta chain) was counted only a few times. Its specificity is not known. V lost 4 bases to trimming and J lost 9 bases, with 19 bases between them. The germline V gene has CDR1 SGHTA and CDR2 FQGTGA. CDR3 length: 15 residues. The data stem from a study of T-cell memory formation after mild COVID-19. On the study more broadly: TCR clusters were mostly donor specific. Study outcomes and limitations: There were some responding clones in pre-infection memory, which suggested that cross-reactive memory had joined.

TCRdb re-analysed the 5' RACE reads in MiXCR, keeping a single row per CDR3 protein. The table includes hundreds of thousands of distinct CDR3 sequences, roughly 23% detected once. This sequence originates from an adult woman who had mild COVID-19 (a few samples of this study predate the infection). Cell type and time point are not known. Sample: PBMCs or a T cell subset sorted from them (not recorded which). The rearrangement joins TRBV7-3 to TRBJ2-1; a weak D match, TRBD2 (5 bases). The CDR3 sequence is CASSSTPGSWGEQFF. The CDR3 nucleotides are TGTGCCAGCAGCTCCACCCCGGGATCCTGGGGTGAGCAGTTCTTC.